The source of this T cell receptor beta chain is a study of OX40 agonist ivuxolimab in advanced cancers. The data were produced by immunoSEQ multiplex PCR, yet TCRdb's version contains in-frame clones alone and is incomplete. The sample lists tens of thousands of clones, 93% occurring once. Of note for this clone: In the same sample, other DNA sequences code for this CDR3.

The ends lost 5 bases at V and 2 bases at J; junction bases unmatched: 3. Germline loops: CDR1 LNHDA, CDR2 SQIVND (reference sequence). The CDR3 length is 15 residues. Specimen: CD4+ or CD8+ T cells sorted from blood, collected in a trial of the OX40 agonist ivuxolimab. The chain employs TRBV19 and TRBJ2-1; 10 nucleotides align to TRBD2. The receptor comes from an adult with an advanced solid tumor such as melanoma, head and neck, liver or kidney cancer. The CDR3 DNA reads TGTGCCAGTAGTTCCAGCGGGAGGGCCTACAATGAGCAGTTCTTC. Its translation: CASSSSGRAYNEQFF.